This TCR beta chain was profiled in a study of cytotoxic CD8 clonotypes in ibrutinib-treated CLL. About this clone: Its antigen is as yet unknown.

The table came from immunoSEQ multiplex PCR; TCRdb's copy has only in-frame clones and leaves some out. The table records a few hundred thousand clones, roughly two thirds of them present only once. The study, taken as a whole, reports: Rare overall, public clonotypes shrank or held steady under therapy.

CDR3 length equals 15 residues. V shed 8 bases, J shed 5 bases, and the junction held 10 bases outside the gene matches. Germline V CDR1 and CDR2: SGHAT, FQNNGV. The receptor comes from a human donor with chronic lymphocytic leukemia. The V call is TRBV11-2, the J call TRBJ2-1; 9 positions agree with TRBD2. The sample consisted of PBMCs, taken after 36 months of ibrutinib treatment. This CDR3 is CASGKRLAEHNEQFF. The CDR3 region has the DNA TGTGCCAGCGGGAAAAGACTAGCGGAACACAATGAGCAGTTCTTC.